This record covers a single T cell receptor beta chain. Sequenced by immunoSEQ multiplex PCR; TCRdb stores in-frame clones only, minus some. The repertoire holds 80,000 to 90,000 clones, with 89% as singletons. Trimming removed 0 bases from V and 0 bases from J, with 12 bases in between. CDR3 length equals 17 residues. CDR1 and CDR2 from the germline V gene are LGHNA and YSLEER. This sample stems from a study of identifying expanded T cells in peripheral blood. No infections or other immune events were documented during collection. This rearrangement joins TRBV4-3 to TRBJ2-1; TRBD1 is a possible D gene (7 bases). This TCR came from a person aged 18 to 69 in good health. The source material was blood. CDR3 nucleotides: TGCGCCAGCAGCCAAGACTACAGGGGAGGCTCCTACAATGAGCAGTTCTTC. This sequence encodes CASSQDYRGGSYNEQFF.